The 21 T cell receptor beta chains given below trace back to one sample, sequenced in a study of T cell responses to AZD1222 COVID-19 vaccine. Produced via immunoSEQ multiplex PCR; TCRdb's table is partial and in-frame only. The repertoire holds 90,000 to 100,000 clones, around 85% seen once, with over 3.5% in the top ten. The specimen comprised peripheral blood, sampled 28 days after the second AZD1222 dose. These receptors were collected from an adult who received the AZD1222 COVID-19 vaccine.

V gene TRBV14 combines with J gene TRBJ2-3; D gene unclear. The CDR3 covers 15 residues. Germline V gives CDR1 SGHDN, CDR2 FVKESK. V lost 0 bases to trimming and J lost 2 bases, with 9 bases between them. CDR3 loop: CASSQDALHTDTQYF. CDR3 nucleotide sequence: TGTGCCAGCAGCCAAGATGCGCTCCACACAGATACGCAGTATTTT.

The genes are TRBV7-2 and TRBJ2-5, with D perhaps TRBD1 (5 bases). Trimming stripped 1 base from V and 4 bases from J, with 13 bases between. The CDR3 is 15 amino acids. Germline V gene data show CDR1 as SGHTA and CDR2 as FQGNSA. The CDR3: CASSLDQGWSETQYF. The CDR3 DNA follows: TGTGCCAGCAGCTTAGACCAGGGATGGTCAGAGACCCAGTACTTC. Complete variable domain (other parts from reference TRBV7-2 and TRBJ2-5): GAGVSQSPSNKVTEKGKDVELRCDPISGHTALYWYRQSLGQGLEFLIYFQGNSAPDKSGLPSDRFSAERTGGSVSTLTIQRTQQEDSAVYLCASSLDQGWSETQYFGPGTRLLVL.

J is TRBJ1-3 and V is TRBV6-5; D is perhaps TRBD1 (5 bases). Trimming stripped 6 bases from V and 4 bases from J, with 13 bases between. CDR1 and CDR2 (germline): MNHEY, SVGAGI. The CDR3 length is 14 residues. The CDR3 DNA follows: TGTGCCAGCAGCCCCGGGGGGAACGGAAACACCATATATTTT. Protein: CASSPGGNGNTIYF.

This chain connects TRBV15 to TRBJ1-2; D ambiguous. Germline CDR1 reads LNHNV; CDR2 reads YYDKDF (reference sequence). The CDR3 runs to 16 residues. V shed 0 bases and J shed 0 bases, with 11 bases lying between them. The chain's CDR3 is CATSRDRELTNYGYTF. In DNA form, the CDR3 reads TGTGCCACCAGCAGAGATCGGGAATTAACTAACTATGGCTACACCTTC. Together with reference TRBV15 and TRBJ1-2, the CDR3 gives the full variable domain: DAMVIQNPRYQVTQFGKPVTLSCSQTLNHNVMYWYQQKSSQAPKLLFHYYDKDFNNEADTPDNFQSRRPNTSFCFLDIRSPGLGDTAMYLCATSRDRELTNYGYTFGSGTRLTVV.

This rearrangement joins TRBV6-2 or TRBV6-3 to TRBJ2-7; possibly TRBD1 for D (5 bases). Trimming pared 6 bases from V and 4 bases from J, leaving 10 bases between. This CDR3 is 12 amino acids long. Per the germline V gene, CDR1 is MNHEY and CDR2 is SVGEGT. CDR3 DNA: TGTGCCAGCAGCAGACAGAGGTACGAGCAGTACTTC. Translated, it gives CASSRQRYEQYF.

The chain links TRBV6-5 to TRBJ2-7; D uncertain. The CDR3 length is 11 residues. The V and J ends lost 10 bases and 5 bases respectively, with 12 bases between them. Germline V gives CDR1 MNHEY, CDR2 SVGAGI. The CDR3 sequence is CATNGLNEQYF. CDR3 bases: TGTGCCACCAACGGGTTGAACGAGCAGTACTTC.

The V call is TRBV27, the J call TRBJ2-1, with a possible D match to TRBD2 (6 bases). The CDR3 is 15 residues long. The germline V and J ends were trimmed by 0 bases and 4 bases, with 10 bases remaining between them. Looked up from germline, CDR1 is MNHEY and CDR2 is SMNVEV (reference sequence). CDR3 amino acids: CASSLSGTPYNEQFF. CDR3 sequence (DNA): TGTGCCAGCAGTTTATCGGGGACTCCTTACAATGAGCAGTTCTTC.

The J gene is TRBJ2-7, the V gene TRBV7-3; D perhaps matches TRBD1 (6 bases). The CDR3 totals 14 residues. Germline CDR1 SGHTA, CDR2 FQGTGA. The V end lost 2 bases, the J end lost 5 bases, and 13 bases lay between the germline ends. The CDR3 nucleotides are TGTGCCAGCAGCTTACCAGGGGTCATCAACGAGCAGTACTTC. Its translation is CASSLPGVINEQYF.

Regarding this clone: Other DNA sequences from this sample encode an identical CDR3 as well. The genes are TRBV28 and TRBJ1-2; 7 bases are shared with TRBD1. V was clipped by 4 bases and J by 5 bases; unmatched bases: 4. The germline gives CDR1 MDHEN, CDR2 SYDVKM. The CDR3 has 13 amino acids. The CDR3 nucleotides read TGTGCCAGCAGTTCCGGGACAGATTATGGCTACACCTTC. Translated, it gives CASSSGTDYGYTF.

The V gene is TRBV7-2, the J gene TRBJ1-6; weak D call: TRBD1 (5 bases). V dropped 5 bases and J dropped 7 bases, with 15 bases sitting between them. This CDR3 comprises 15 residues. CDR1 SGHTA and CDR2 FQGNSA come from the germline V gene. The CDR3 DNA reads TGTGCCAGCAGCCCGGGGCCAGGGTACAATTCACCCCTCCACTTT. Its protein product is CASSPGPGYNSPLHF.

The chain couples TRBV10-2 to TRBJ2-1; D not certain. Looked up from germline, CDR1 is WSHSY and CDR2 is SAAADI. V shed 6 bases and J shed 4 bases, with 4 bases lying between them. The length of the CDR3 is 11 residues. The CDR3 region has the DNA TGCGCCAGCAGCCCATACAATGAGCAGTTCTTC. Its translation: CASSPYNEQFF.

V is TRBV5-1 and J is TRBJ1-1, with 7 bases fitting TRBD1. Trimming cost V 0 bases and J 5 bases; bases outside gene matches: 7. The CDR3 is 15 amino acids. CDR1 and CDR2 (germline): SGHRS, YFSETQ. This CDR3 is CASSLGGTATTEAFF. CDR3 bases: TGCGCCAGCAGCTTGGGTGGGACAGCCACAACTGAAGCTTTCTTT.

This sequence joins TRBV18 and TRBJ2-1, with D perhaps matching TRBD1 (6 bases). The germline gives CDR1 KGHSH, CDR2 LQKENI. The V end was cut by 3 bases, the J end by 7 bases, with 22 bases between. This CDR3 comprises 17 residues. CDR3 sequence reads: CASSPYGPGQGRNEQFF. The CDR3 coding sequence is TGTGCCAGCTCACCGTATGGACCGGGACAAGGACGGAATGAGCAGTTCTTC. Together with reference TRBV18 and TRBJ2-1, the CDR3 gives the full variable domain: NAGVMQNPRHLVRRRGQEARLRCSPMKGHSHVYWYRQLPEEGLKFMVYLQKENIIDESGMPKERFSAEFPKEGPSILRIQQVVRGDSAAYFCASSPYGPGQGRNEQFFGPGTRLTVL.

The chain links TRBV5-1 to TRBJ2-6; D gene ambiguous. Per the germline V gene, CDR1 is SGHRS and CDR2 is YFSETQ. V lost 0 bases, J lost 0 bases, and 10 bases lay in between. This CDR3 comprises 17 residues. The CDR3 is CASSLDRLSSGANVLTF. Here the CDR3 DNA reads TGCGCCAGCAGCTTGGACAGACTTAGCTCTGGGGCCAACGTCCTGACTTTC.

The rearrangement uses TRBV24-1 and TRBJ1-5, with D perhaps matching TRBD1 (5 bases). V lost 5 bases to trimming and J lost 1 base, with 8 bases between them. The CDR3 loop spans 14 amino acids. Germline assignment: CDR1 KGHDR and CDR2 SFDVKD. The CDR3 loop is CATSVGQSNQPQHF. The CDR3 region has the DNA TGTGCCACCAGTGTAGGACAAAGCAATCAGCCCCAGCATTTT.

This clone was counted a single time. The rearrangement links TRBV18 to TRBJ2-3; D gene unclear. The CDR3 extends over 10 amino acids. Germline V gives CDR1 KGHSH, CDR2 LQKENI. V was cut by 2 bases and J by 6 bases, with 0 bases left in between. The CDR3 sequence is CASSPDTQYF. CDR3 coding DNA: TGTGCCAGCTCACCAGATACGCAGTATTTT.

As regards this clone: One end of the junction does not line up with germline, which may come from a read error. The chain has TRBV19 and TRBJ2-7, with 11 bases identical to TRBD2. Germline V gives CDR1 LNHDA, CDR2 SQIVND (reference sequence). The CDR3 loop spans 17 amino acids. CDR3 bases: TGTGCCAGTAGTGCGGTGACTAGCGGGGTCCGCTCCCACGAGCAGTACTTC. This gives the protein CASSAVTSGVRSHEQYF.

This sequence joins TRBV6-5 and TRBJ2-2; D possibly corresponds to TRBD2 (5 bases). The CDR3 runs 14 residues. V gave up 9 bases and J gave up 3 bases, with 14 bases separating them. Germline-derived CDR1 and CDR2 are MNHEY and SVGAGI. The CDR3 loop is CASSDGIYTGELFF. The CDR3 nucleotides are TGTGCCAGTTCGGACGGGATATACACCGGGGAGCTGTTTTTT.

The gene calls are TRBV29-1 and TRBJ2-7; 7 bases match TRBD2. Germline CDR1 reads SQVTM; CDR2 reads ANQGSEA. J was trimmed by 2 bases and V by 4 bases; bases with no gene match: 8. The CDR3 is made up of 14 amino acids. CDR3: CSVVLRTRTYEQYF. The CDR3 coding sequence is TGCAGCGTTGTTCTTCGGACTAGAACCTACGAGCAGTACTTC.

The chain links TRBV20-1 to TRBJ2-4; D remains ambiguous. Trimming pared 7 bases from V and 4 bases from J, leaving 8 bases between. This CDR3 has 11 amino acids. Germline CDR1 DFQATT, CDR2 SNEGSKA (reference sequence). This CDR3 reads CSGLYKNIQYF. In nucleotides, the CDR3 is TGCAGTGGCCTCTATAAAAACATTCAGTACTTC.

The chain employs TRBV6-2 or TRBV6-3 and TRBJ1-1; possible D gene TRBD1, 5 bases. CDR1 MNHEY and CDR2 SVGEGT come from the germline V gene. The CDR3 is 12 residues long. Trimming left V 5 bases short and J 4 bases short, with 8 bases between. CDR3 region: CASSTQGTEAFF. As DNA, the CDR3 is TGTGCCAGCAGTACTCAGGGCACTGAAGCTTTCTTT.